This T cell receptor (beta chain) was observed in a study of blood T cells in healthy people across ages (dated by TCRdb to about 2015). Concerning the study at large: Template switching captured roughly one uniquely barcoded TCR beta cDNA molecule per two T cells in model experiments. To track age-related changes in TCR beta repertoire diversity, the study relied on deep sequencing normalized with unique cDNA molecular identifiers. Four age groups were formed from the donors: young (average approximately 16 years), middle-aged (approximately 41), aged (over 55) and long-lived (82). The study analyzed two additional independent replicas of 1 million unique cDNA reads from the same blood draw for two donors, one aged 18 to 30 and one aged 80 or older.

Donors were 40 or so systemically healthy Caucasian individuals from Russia aged roughly 6 to 95 years. Each donor gave about 11 milliliters of peripheral blood, drawn into EDTA-treated Vacutainer tubes. Ficoll-Paque density-gradient centrifugation was used to isolate PBMCs, with at least 6 million obtained per sample. Trizol reagent was used to extract total RNA from the PBMCs, yielding at least 6 micrograms per sample. For every donor, an aliquot of PBMCs went through flow cytometry to measure the percentages of naive CD45RAhigh/CD27high T cells. The CDR3 runs 15 residues from the cysteine to the phenylalanine. The entry retains the CDR3 DNA only, 45 bases that are in frame from base 1. The V end loses 2 bases and the J end loses 5 bases, and a stretch of 15 bases separates them. The CDR1 and CDR2 encoded by the germline V gene (reference sequence) are SGHKS and YYEKEE. What the research found in general, with its limitations: Conclusive comparison of naive and antigen-experienced compartments was prevented by the profiling of bulk unsorted PBMCs. The CMV infection status of donors was not known, potentially confounding age-related changes in expanded clonotypes. A strong correlation was found between observed TCR beta diversity and the percentage of naive T cells measured by flow cytometry. Total diversity estimates from one million sequenced T cells were considered lower bounds and underestimates. Compared with the aged group, the long-lived group had more naive CD4+ T cells, fewer expanded clones and increased TCR diversity, suggesting age selection. Observed TCR beta diversity per million T cells fell roughly linearly with age, and a significant reduction was already apparent by age about 36.

Preparation of the library involved 5' RACE. The instrument was an Illumina HiSeq 2500. A second about 7 to 12 cycle PCR used a sample-barcoded 5' primer and a J-beta primer mix. A template-switch 5' adaptor carrying 12 random nucleotides introduced a unique molecular identifier onto each TCR beta cDNA molecule. At least 2.5 million CDR3-containing paired-end reads were obtained from each sample. First-strand cDNA synthesis was performed from all RNA using the Mint cDNA synthesis kit, with priming by a TRBC-specific oligonucleotide. Following uracil-DNA glycosylase treatment, a first 18-cycle PCR with universal primers M1SS and BC2_uni_R was performed on all cDNA. The study's processing was this. Normalization of each sample was performed by random selection of 1 million high-quality reads, each carrying a distinct molecular identifier. Instead of being binned into consensus sequences, reads with shared molecular identifiers were discarded. MiTCR, with a Q25 quality threshold and the strictest error-elimination algorithm, was used for CDR3 identification, clonotype clustering and error correction. Lower-bound total TCR beta diversity was estimated with a nonparametric unseen species model using Euler transformation. Clones were called with MiXCR by TCRdb after fastp trimmed the public reads at Q25, and only in-frame beta chains were retained. Each CDR3 protein gets just one entry, which takes the most common genes and DNA from the rows behind it. TCRdb's processing, not the authors' own work, is the source of the V and J calls. Across this sample there are more than 600,000 distinct CDR3 sequences, with around 25% seen only once. The ten largest make up more than 8% of the sample.

Of note for this clonotype: Its antigen is unknown. No base qualities exist here, and no much larger clone lies one base off it.

These data are also associated with another study on T cells of mothers and their children. The second paper further reports: Donors were nine systemically healthy Caucasian individuals: three mothers and their six children. cDNA synthesis used all of the extracted RNA, with 1.5 ug of RNA in each 15 ul reaction. Sample barcodes and 2-4 random nucleotides were added via the M1S primer in the second PCR. Over 8 million TCR beta CDR3 reads came from each mother, compared with several million reads from each child. In both related and unrelated pairs, thymic selection shapes the output of TCR recombination in a similar way, with inherited differences having only a minor effect. Normalized repertoire overlap was always found to be slightly, but never significantly, higher in related mother-child pairs than in unrelated mother-child pairs. No persistent microchimeric T cell clones were found, with a detection sensitivity of approximately 95 clones per million clonotypes. The study used deep NGS to compare TCR beta repertoires of mothers and children, seeking features distinguishing related mother-child pairs from unrelated individuals. On average, the children were about 10 +/- 4 years old, while the mothers were roughly 36 +/- 4 years old. After adapters were ligated using NEBNext reagents, the libraries underwent 100+100 nt paired-end sequencing on an Illumina HiSeq 2000. To prevent cross-contamination, the mother and child libraries were prepared one month apart and sequenced in separate runs. For each donor, between about 500,000 and 2,000,000 distinct TCR beta clonotypes were identified. Naive TCR beta clonotypes were estimated from low-frequency clonotypes matched to each donor's FACS-determined naive share, without sorting.

This receptor was taken from a boy between 10 and 17 years old in good health. The sample taken for sequencing was blood. The rearranged segments are TRBV5-5 and TRBJ2-3; tentative D gene TRBD1, with 7 bases matching. Here is the DNA: TGTGCCAGCAGCTTCCGACAGGGAGGTGTAGATACGCAGTATTTT. This is translated as CASSFRQGGVDTQYF.